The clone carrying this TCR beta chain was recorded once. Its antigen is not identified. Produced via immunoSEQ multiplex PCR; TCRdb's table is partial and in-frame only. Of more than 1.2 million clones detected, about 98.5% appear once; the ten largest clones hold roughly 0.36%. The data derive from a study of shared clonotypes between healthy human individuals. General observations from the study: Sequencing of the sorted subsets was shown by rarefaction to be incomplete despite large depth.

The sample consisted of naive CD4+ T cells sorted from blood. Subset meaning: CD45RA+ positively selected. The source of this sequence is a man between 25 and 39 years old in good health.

The CDR3 region is CASSRPELGQYF. The CDR3 bases are TGTGCCAGCAGCAGGCCCGAACTAGGGCAGTACTTC. This chain connects TRBV28 to TRBJ2-7, with D perhaps TRBD2 (5 bases). From germline, CDR1 is MDHEN and CDR2 SYDVKM. The CDR3 runs to 12 residues. V gave up 6 bases and J gave up 9 bases, with 15 bases separating them.